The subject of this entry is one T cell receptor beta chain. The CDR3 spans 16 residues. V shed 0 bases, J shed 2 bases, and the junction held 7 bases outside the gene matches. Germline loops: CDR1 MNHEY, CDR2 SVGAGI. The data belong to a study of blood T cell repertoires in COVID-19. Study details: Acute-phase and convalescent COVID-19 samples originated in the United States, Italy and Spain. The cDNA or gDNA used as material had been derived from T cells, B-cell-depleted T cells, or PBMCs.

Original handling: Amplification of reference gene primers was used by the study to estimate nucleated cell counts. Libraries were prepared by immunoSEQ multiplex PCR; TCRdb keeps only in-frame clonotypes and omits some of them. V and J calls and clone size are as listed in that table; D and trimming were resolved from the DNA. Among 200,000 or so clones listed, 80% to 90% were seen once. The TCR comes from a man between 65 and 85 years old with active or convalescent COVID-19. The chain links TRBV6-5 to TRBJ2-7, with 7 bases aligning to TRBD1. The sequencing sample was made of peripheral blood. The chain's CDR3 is CASSYSGTVGAYEQYF. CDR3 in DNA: TGTGCCAGCAGTTACTCCGGGACAGTTGGCGCCTACGAGCAGTACTTC.